One sample yielded the 25 T cell receptor beta chains listed below, sequenced in a study of preoperative IRX-2 immunotherapy in early breast cancer. Profiled with immunoSEQ multiplex PCR; TCRdb holds only in-frame clones, not every one. The sample yields more than 20,000 clones, around nine tenths seen once. Treatment here: preoperative locoregional IRX-2 cytokine immunotherapy. Source: tumor tissue, taken after IRX-2 immunotherapy. The receptors stem from a human donor with breast cancer.

The V gene is TRBV30, the J gene TRBJ1-2; D is possibly TRBD1 (6 bases). The germline V and J ends were trimmed by 3 bases and 8 bases, with 13 bases remaining between them. The CDR3 consists of 12 residues. CDR1 and CDR2 from the germline V gene are GTSNPN and SVGIG (reference sequence). CDR3 in amino acids: CAWSPGARGYTF. For the CDR3, the DNA is TGTGCCTGGAGCCCAGGGGCGCGCGGCTACACCTTC.

The CDR3 loop reads CASSQSRGAGFGSEQFF. The CDR3 DNA reads TGCGCCAGCAGCCAATCGAGGGGGGCAGGGTTCGGTAGTGAGCAGTTCTTC. The chain has TRBV4-1 and TRBJ2-1; D may be TRBD1 or TRBD2 (6 bases each). CDR3 size: 17 residues. The germline gives CDR1 MGHRA, CDR2 YSYEKL. The V end was cut by 2 bases, the J end by 9 bases, with 23 bases between.

V is TRBV5-1 and J is TRBJ1-2; 7 nucleotides line up with TRBD1. The CDR3 has 14 residues. V lost 0 bases to trimming and J lost 6 bases; unmatched junction nucleotides: 5. Germline values: CDR1 SGHRS, CDR2 YFSETQ. CDR3 coding DNA: TGCGCCAGCAGCTTGGCCGGGCAGGGGGATGGCTACACCTTC. The encoded protein is CASSLAGQGDGYTF.

V usage is TRBV11-1 and J usage is TRBJ2-2; 7 positions match TRBD1. CDR1 and CDR2 from the germline V gene are SGHAT and FQDESV (reference sequence). The CDR3 is 14 residues long. Trimming cost V 6 bases and J 0 bases; bases outside gene matches: 1. The CDR3 reads CASRGTANTGELFF. The CDR3 nucleotides are TGTGCCAGCAGGGGGACAGCGAACACCGGGGAGCTGTTTTTT.

The CDR3 sequence: CASRDRGIEQYF. Here the CDR3 DNA reads TGTGCCTCCCGGGACAGGGGAATCGAGCAGTACTTC. The chain carries TRBV30 and TRBJ2-7, with 10 bases aligning to TRBD1. V lost 7 bases and J lost 6; bases outside the gene matches: 6. From germline, CDR1 is GTSNPN and CDR2 SVGIG (reference sequence). The CDR3 contains 12 residues.

The rearrangement links TRBV5-4 to TRBJ2-2; 7 bases fit TRBD2. V lost 4 bases to trimming and J lost 3 bases; unmatched junction nucleotides: 12. The CDR3 loop spans 17 amino acids. Germline CDR1 reads SGHNT; CDR2 reads YYREEE (reference sequence). In DNA form, the CDR3 reads TGTGCCAGCAGCCCGGCGGGGCGGGGGTCCCACACCGGGGAGCTGTTTTTT. The encoded protein is CASSPAGRGSHTGELFF.

This chain's CDR3 is CAIRQGRSTDTQYF. The CDR3 DNA follows: TGTGCCATTCGACAGGGGCGTAGCACAGATACGCAGTATTTT. The chain carries TRBV6-1 and TRBJ2-3, with TRBD1 matching 8 bases. Germline V CDR1 and CDR2: MNHNS, SASEGT. This CDR3 has 14 amino acids. V shed 10 bases, J shed 0 bases, and the junction held 6 bases outside the gene matches.

V gene TRBV4-1 combines with J gene TRBJ2-3, with TRBD2 matching over 10 bases. Germline assignment: CDR1 MGHRA and CDR2 YSYEKL. The CDR3 totals 19 residues. Germline trimming cut 2 bases from V and 1 base from J; bases unmatched to any gene: 12. The CDR3 reads CASSQWWIRLAGRTDTQYF. CDR3 nucleotide sequence: TGCGCCAGCAGCCAATGGTGGATTAGACTAGCGGGTCGCACAGATACGCAGTATTTT.

The chain has TRBV25-1 and TRBJ2-1; 7 positions agree with TRBD1. The V gene end was trimmed by 6 bases and the J gene end by 8 bases; junction bases not matched to a gene: 10. Germline assignment: CDR1 MGHDK and CDR2 SYGVNS. There are 14 residues in the CDR3. DNA for the CDR3: TGTGCCAGCAGCGGGACAGCGTTCCGGGATGAGCAGTTCTTC. Encoded protein: CASSGTAFRDEQFF.

The V gene is TRBV6-6, the J gene TRBJ1-2; D is possibly TRBD1 (6 bases). The germline V gene encodes CDR1 MNHNY and CDR2 SVGAGI (reference sequence). The CDR3 runs to 15 residues. V was shortened by 0 bases and J by 7 bases, with 15 bases between the two germline ends. This chain's CDR3 is CASSYSGGTPGGYTF. In nucleotides, the CDR3 is TGTGCCAGCAGTTACTCCGGGGGGACACCGGGTGGCTACACCTTC.

V is TRBV19 and J is TRBJ2-2, with TRBD2 matching 15 bases. Germline lookup yields CDR1 LNHDA and CDR2 SQIVND (reference sequence). The junction had 8 bases not matched to a gene; V was cut back by 5 bases and J by 4 bases. The CDR3 extends over 18 amino acids. In DNA form, the CDR3 reads TGTGCCAGTAGTGCGGGACTAGCGGGGGGCACTTTCACCGGGGAGCTGTTTTTT. Protein: CASSAGLAGGTFTGELFF.

The V gene is TRBV5-4, the J gene TRBJ2-5, with 8 bases matching TRBD2. Germline CDR1 and CDR2: SGHNT and YYREEE (reference sequence). The CDR3 consists of 14 residues. V shed 5 bases and J 2 bases; nucleotides not matched to a gene: 5. The CDR3 sequence is CASSSPGGQETQYF. CDR3 nucleotide sequence: TGTGCCAGCAGTTCCCCGGGGGGGCAAGAGACCCAGTACTTC.

The V and J genes are TRBV2 and TRBJ2-2; 9 bases match TRBD2. After removal of 4 bases from V and 4 bases from J, the junction contained 4 bases not matched to a gene. This CDR3 contains 15 residues. Germline V lookup: CDR1 SNHLY, CDR2 FYNNEI. This CDR3 is CASSGGGASTGELFF. CDR3 bases: TGTGCCAGCAGTGGCGGGGGGGCCAGCACCGGGGAGCTGTTTTTT.

This rearrangement joins TRBV2 to TRBJ2-3; the D is unclear. The CDR3 spans 14 residues. Trimming left V 0 bases short and J 4 bases short, with 8 bases between. Germline V lookup: CDR1 SNHLY, CDR2 FYNNEI. CDR3 amino acids: CASSEALLSDTQYF. Here the CDR3 DNA reads TGTGCCAGCAGTGAAGCGCTTCTTTCAGATACGCAGTATTTT.

This clone appeared once. J is TRBJ2-4 and V is TRBV6-1; 9 bases align to TRBD1. This CDR3 spans 14 amino acids. Per germline, CDR1 MNHNS and CDR2 SASEGT. V dropped 6 bases and J dropped 5; count of bases not matched to a gene: 5. Here the CDR3 reads CASRPRTGENIQYF. Here the CDR3 DNA reads TGTGCCAGCAGACCCAGGACAGGGGAAAACATTCAGTACTTC.

This chain links TRBV11-3 with TRBJ2-7; perhaps TRBD1 as D (5 bases). Germline-derived CDR1 and CDR2 are SGHNT and YENEEA. The CDR3 is 15 residues long. Trimming shortened V by 1 base and J by 4 bases, and 14 bases separated the two germline ends. The CDR3 DNA reads as TGTGCCAGCAGCTTAGCGGCGACAGAAGGTTACGAGCAGTACTTC. Its protein is CASSLAATEGYEQYF.

The rearrangement uses TRBV6-1 and TRBJ2-7; 7 bases line up with TRBD2. V trimming: 3 bases; J trimming: 5 bases; junction bases outside the gene matches: 16. CDR1 MNHNS and CDR2 SASEGT come from the germline V gene. This CDR3 comprises 17 residues. The CDR3 spells CASSEVGLWGGFNEQYV. CDR3 DNA: TGTGCCAGCAGTGAGGTTGGATTGTGGGGGGGATTCAACGAGCAGTACGTC.

The chain joins TRBV29-1 to TRBJ1-1; 7 bases are shared with TRBD1. Germline CDR1 is SQVTM and CDR2 is ANQGSEA. The V segment lost 8 bases and the J segment 0 bases; nucleotides outside the gene matches: 3. This CDR3 is built from 12 residues. CDR3 in amino acids: CSMGQLNTEAFF. The CDR3 DNA sequence: TGCAGCATGGGACAGTTGAACACTGAAGCTTTCTTT.

V gene TRBV7-6 combines with J gene TRBJ1-1, with TRBD1 as a possible D gene (5 bases). V was shortened by 5 bases and J by 1 base, with 11 bases between the two germline ends. CDR3 length equals 14 residues. Germline-derived CDR1 and CDR2 are SGHVS and FNYEAQ. CDR3 protein: CASSRGRGNTEAFF. DNA of the CDR3: TGTGCCAGCAGCCGGGGGAGAGGGAACACTGAAGCTTTCTTT.

This clone came up a few times. The chain couples TRBV2 to TRBJ2-3; D is unresolved. This CDR3 has 14 amino acids. The germline gives CDR1 SNHLY, CDR2 FYNNEI. V shed 6 bases and J shed 3 bases, with 13 bases lying between them. CDR3 region: CASRTSLGTDTQYF. In nucleotides, the CDR3 is TGTGCCAGCAGAACTTCGCTGGGGACAGATACGCAGTATTTT.

The CDR3 reads CASSLNNYGYTF. CDR3 DNA: TGTGCCAGCAGTCTTAATAACTATGGCTACACCTTC. V gene TRBV2 combines with J gene TRBJ1-2; no definite D call. This CDR3 has 12 residues. Between the trimmed V and J ends, which lost 5 bases and 1 base, there was a span of 5 bases. Per germline, CDR1 SNHLY and CDR2 FYNNEI. Variable domain in full (rest from reference TRBV2 and TRBJ1-2): EPEVTQTPSHQVTQMGQEVILRCVPISNHLYFYWYRQILGQKVEFLVSFYNNEISEKSEIFDDQFSVERPDGSNFTLKIRSTKLEDSAMYFCASSLNNYGYTFGSGTRLTVV.

This clone was detected a few times. The chain uses TRBV2 and TRBJ2-3; 11 bases line up with TRBD2. J gave up 0 bases and V 6 bases, and 5 bases lay outside the gene matches. Per the germline V gene, CDR1 is SNHLY and CDR2 is FYNNEI. This CDR3 region has 16 residues. The CDR3 region has the DNA TGTGCCAGCAGGGTACTAGCGGGAGCTAGCACAGATACGCAGTATTTT. It encodes CASRVLAGASTDTQYF.

The chain employs TRBV5-1 and TRBJ2-2; tentative D call: TRBD1 (6 bases). The V end was cut by 4 bases, the J end by 0 bases, with 16 bases between. This CDR3 region has 17 residues. Looked up from germline, CDR1 is SGHRS and CDR2 is YFSETQ. In nucleotides, the CDR3 is TGCGCCAGCAGCCCCCAGTGGGGGACATCGAACACCGGGGAGCTGTTTTTT. Translation: CASSPQWGTSNTGELFF.

V and J are TRBV11-2 and TRBJ1-2, with D hard to call. CDR3 length: 13 amino acids. CDR1 is SGHAT and CDR2 is FQNNGV in the germline V gene. V was cut by 6 bases and J by 4 bases, with 12 bases left in between. The CDR3 reads CASSLPSTYGYTF. The CDR3 region has the DNA TGTGCCAGCAGTCTCCCGTCGACCTATGGCTACACCTTC.

The V gene is TRBV4-2, the J gene TRBJ2-3, with 9 nucleotides matching TRBD2. V gave up 6 bases and J gave up 5 bases; unmatched junction bases: 9. Germline values: CDR1 LGHNA, CDR2 YNFKEQ. The CDR3 length is 15 residues. CDR3 residues: CASSPAGGREDTQYF. The CDR3 nucleotides read TGTGCCAGCAGTCCCGCGGGGGGGAGGGAAGATACGCAGTATTTT.